These 6 T cell receptor beta chains were sequenced from one sample in a study of somatic mutations in cytotoxic T cells in rheumatoid arthritis. Profiled with immunoSEQ multiplex PCR; TCRdb holds only in-frame clones, not every one. The sample shows about 16,000 clones, roughly three quarters of them seen only once. Sequences were obtained from CD8+ T cells sorted from blood. The source of these receptors is an adult with rheumatoid arthritis.

The chain joins TRBV29-1 to TRBJ1-2, with D possibly being TRBD1 (5 bases). In germline, CDR1 is SQVTM, CDR2 ANQGSEA. The CDR3 consists of 17 residues. The V gene lost 0 bases and the J gene lost 7 bases, with 24 bases spanning the gap. CDR3 bases: TGCAGCGTTGAAGATCCACAGGACGTGTATATATTGGGTGGCTACACCTTC. This codes for CSVEDPQDVYILGGYTF. Together with reference TRBV29-1 and TRBJ1-2, the CDR3 gives the full variable domain: SAVISQKPSRDICQRGTSLTIQCQVDSQVTMMFWYRQQPGQSLTLIATANQGSEATYESGFVIDKFPISRPNLTFSTLTVSNMSPEDSSIYLCSVEDPQDVYILGGYTFGSGTRLTVV.

This chain uses TRBV6-5 with TRBJ2-1, with D uncertain. Trimming took off 2 bases at V and 6 bases at J, with 8 bases between the two ends. The CDR3 runs to 13 residues. Per germline, CDR1 MNHEY and CDR2 SVGAGI. This CDR3 reads CASSYPSSNEQFF. CDR3 nucleotides: TGTGCCAGCAGTTACCCCAGCAGCAATGAGCAGTTCTTC.

This chain connects TRBV7-6 to TRBJ2-7; no clear D. The CDR3 contains 12 residues. The V end lost 9 bases, the J end lost 2 bases, and 11 bases lay between the germline ends. Germline V CDR1 and CDR2: SGHVS, FNYEAQ. The DNA for the CDR3 is TGTGCCAGTCGACTGGACCCCTACGAGCAGTACTTC. Its protein is CASRLDPYEQYF.

The chain uses TRBV27 and TRBJ2-7; weak D call: TRBD1 (5 bases). Trimming removed 2 bases at V and 2 bases at J, with 7 bases between. This CDR3 spans 13 amino acids. Per germline, CDR1 MNHEY and CDR2 SMNVEV (reference sequence). The CDR3 sequence is CASSLGATYEQYF. The CDR3 coding sequence is TGTGCCAGCAGTTTAGGGGCTACCTACGAGCAGTACTTC.

V is TRBV27 and J is TRBJ2-1; 12 nucleotides agree with TRBD2. The CDR3 covers 16 residues. Germline trimming cut 2 bases from V and 4 bases from J; bases unmatched to any gene: 3. Germline CDR1 reads MNHEY; CDR2 reads SMNVEV (reference sequence). The DNA of the CDR3 is TGTGCCAGCAGTTTAACGGGGACTAGCGGGTACAATGAGCAGTTCTTC. This translates into CASSLTGTSGYNEQFF.

The rearrangement uses TRBV27 and TRBJ2-1, with no clear D. The CDR3 sequence is 13 residues long. The germline V gene encodes CDR1 MNHEY and CDR2 SMNVEV (reference sequence). Trimming took 6 bases from V and 5 from J, leaving 11 bases between them. CDR3 bases: TGTGCCAGCAGCCTGTTACTTCACAATGAGCAGTTCTTC. Translating it yields CASSLLLHNEQFF.